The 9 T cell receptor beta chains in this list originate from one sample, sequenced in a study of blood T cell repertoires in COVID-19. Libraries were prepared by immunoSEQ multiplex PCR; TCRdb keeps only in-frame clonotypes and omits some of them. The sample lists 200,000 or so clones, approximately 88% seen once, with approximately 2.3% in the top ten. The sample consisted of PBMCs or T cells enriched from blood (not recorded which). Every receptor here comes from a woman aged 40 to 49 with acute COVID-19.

The CDR3 region is CASNKEGVARNEQYV. CDR3 in DNA: TGTGCCAGCAATAAGGAGGGAGTTGCGAGGAACGAGCAGTACGTC. The genes are TRBV6-4 and TRBJ2-7, with a possible D match to TRBD2 (6 bases). Trimming left V 7 bases short and J 5 bases short, with 21 bases between. Germline CDR1 reads MRHNA; CDR2 reads SNTAGT. This CDR3 region has 15 residues.

CDR3 in DNA: TGTGCCAGCTCACCACTCCTGAACACCGGGGAGCTGTTTTTT. This codes for CASSPLLNTGELFF. The rearrangement joins TRBV18 to TRBJ2-2; D is ambiguous. V dropped 1 base and J dropped 1 base, with 4 bases sitting between them. CDR1 and CDR2 from the germline V gene are KGHSH and LQKENI. This CDR3 has 14 amino acids.

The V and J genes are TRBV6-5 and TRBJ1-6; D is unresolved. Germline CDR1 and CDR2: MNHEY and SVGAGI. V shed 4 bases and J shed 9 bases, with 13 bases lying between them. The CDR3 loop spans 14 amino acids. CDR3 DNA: TGTGCCAGCAGTTCCCCAGGCGGAGGTTCACCCCTCCACTTT. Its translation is CASSSPGGGSPLHF.

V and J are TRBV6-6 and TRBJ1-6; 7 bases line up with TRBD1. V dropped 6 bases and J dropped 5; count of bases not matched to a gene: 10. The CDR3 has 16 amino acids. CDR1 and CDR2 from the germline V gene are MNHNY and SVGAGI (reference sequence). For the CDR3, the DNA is TGTGCCAGCAGAAATCATAACAGGGGAGATAATTCACCCCTCCACTTT. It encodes CASRNHNRGDNSPLHF.

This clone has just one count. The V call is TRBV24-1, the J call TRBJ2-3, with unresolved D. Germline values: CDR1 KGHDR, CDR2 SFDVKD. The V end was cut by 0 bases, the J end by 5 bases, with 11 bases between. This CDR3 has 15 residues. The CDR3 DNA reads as TGTGCCACCAGTGATTTGTCGGTAGGCGGAGATACGCAGTATTTT. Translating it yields CATSDLSVGGDTQYF.

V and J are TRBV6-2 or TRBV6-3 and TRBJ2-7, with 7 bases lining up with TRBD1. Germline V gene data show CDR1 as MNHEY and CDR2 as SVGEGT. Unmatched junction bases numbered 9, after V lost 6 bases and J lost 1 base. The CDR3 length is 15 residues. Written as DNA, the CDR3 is TGTGCCAGCAGCTCCTGGACAGGTGGATCCTACGAGCAGTACGTC. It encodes CASSSWTGGSYEQYV.

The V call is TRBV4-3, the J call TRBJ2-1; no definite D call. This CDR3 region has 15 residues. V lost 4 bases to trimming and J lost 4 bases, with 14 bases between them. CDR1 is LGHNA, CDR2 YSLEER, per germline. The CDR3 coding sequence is TGCGCCAGCAGCCGACAAGATAACCCTTACAATGAGCAGTTCTTC. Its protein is CASSRQDNPYNEQFF.

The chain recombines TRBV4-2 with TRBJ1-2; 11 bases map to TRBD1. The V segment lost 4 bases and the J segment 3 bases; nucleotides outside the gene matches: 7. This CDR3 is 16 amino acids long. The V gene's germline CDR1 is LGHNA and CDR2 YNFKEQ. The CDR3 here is CASSRTPGQGDYGYTF. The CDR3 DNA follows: TGTGCCAGCAGCCGGACCCCGGGACAGGGGGACTATGGCTACACCTTC.

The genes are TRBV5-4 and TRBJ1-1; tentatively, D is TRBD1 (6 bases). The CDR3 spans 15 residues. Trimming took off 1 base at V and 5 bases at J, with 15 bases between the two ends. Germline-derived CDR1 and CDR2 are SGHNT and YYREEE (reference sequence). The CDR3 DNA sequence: TGTGCCAGCAGCTTGCCCCAGGGGCTTGGGACTGAAGCTTTCTTT. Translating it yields CASSLPQGLGTEAFF.